These 31 T cell receptor beta chains were sequenced from one sample in a study of shared clonotypes between healthy human individuals (dated by TCRdb to 2020 to 2022). Library construction relied on the immunoSEQ multiplex PCR assay. In TCRdb, the immuneACCESS table is reduced to in-frame sequences with V and J assigned. These tables do not hold every clone; where another copy was compared, an unresolved V gene accounts for under half, and the others remain unexplained. This sample lists around 500,000 clones; around 79% were detected once. Roughly an eighth of the sample comes from the top ten. Sequencing was performed on PBMCs. These receptors all come from a woman in her forties in good health. Some clones in this sample may be carry-over from other donors' samples.

The chain uses TRBV15 and TRBJ2-3, with 8 bases identical to TRBD2. J lost 2 bases, V lost 0 bases, and 1 base had no gene match. The CDR3 loop spans 15 amino acids. Germline V lookup: CDR1 LNHNV, CDR2 YYDKDF (reference sequence). The CDR3 protein is CATSREGLVTDTQYF. In DNA form, the CDR3 reads TGTGCCACCAGCAGAGAGGGACTAGTCACAGATACGCAGTATTTT.

V usage is TRBV9 and J usage is TRBJ2-5; D is possibly TRBD1 or TRBD2 (5 bases each). Germline V gives CDR1 SGDLS, CDR2 YYNGEE. This CDR3 is built from 15 residues. Trimming left V 2 bases short and J 3 bases short, with 14 bases between. CDR3 protein: CASSVSSGTEETQYF. The DNA of the CDR3 is TGTGCCAGCAGCGTCAGCTCCGGGACGGAAGAGACCCAGTACTTC.

This clone appeared a single time. The chain recombines TRBV10-3 with TRBJ2-2; 8 bases map to TRBD1. The CDR3 sequence is 15 residues long. After removal of 10 bases from V and 6 bases from J, the junction contained 13 bases not matched to a gene. Germline assignment: CDR1 ENHRY and CDR2 SYGVKD. The CDR3 region has the DNA TGTGCCACCGTTTCCCAGGGGGCGTTGGCCGGGGAGCTGTTTTTT. It specifies CATVSQGALAGELFF.

The chain joins TRBV11-2 to TRBJ1-1; tentatively, D is TRBD1 (6 bases). From germline, CDR1 is SGHAT and CDR2 FQNNGV. CDR3 length equals 13 residues. Trimming took off 3 bases at V and 8 bases at J, with 13 bases between the two ends. The chain's CDR3 is CASSFQGINEAFF. In DNA, the CDR3 is TGTGCCAGCAGCTTTCAGGGGATAAACGAAGCTTTCTTT.

V usage is TRBV27 and J usage is TRBJ2-1; TRBD1 might be the D (6 bases). This CDR3 is 14 amino acids long. Germline-derived CDR1 and CDR2 are MNHEY and SMNVEV (reference sequence). The V end was cut by 6 bases, the J end by 3 bases, with 12 bases between. The CDR3 spells CASRRGGIYNEQFF. The CDR3 DNA follows: TGTGCCAGCAGAAGAGGGGGAATCTACAATGAGCAGTTCTTC.

The genes are TRBV15 and TRBJ2-5; TRBD1 matches at 7 bases. The end of the DNA fits TRBJ2-7 better, so the J call may be wrong. The CDR3 spans 17 residues. CDR1 and CDR2 (germline): LNHNV, YYDKDF (reference sequence). Here the CDR3 reads CATRTGTEVKVSYEQYF. CDR3 nucleotide sequence: TGTGCCACCAGGACCGGGACAGAAGTAAAAGTCTCCTACGAGCAGTACTTC.

The CDR3 DNA sequence: TGTGCCAGCAGCTTAATACAGGGGTCCGGGGAGCTGTTTTTT. Translation: CASSLIQGSGELFF. The genes are TRBV7-3 and TRBJ2-2, with 7 bases fitting TRBD1. J lost 6 bases, V lost 1 base, and 2 bases had no gene match. Germline V gene sequence: CDR1 SGHTA, CDR2 FQGTGA. This CDR3 has 14 amino acids.

The chain uses TRBV27 and TRBJ1-2; D is ambiguous. The germline V and J ends were trimmed by 5 bases and 5 bases, with 18 bases remaining between them. The length of the CDR3 is 15 residues. Looked up from germline, CDR1 is MNHEY and CDR2 is SMNVEV (reference sequence). The CDR3: CASSPTGVVTYGYTF. The DNA for the CDR3 is TGTGCCAGCAGTCCCACCGGGGTGGTCACTTATGGCTACACCTTC.

This chain joins TRBV19 and TRBJ1-5; TRBD1 agrees at 11 bases. This CDR3 region has 16 residues. V dropped 5 bases and J dropped 5; count of bases not matched to a gene: 8. CDR1 and CDR2 from the germline V gene are LNHDA and SQIVND (reference sequence). CDR3 region: CASSVSGQGADQPQHF. Here the CDR3 DNA reads TGTGCCAGTAGTGTATCCGGACAGGGGGCGGATCAGCCCCAGCATTTT.

The chain employs TRBV18 and TRBJ2-5; either TRBD1 or TRBD2 may supply D (5 bases each). Germline loops: CDR1 KGHSH, CDR2 LQKENI. This CDR3 has 15 residues. V lost 1 base to trimming and J lost 1 base, with 10 bases between them. The CDR3 reads CASSPQEGTQETQYF. The CDR3 DNA reads as TGTGCCAGCTCACCACAGGAAGGGACCCAAGAGACCCAGTACTTC.

The J gene is TRBJ2-7, the V gene TRBV4-1, with D perhaps TRBD1 (6 bases). Germline V gives CDR1 MGHRA, CDR2 YSYEKL. Trimming shortened V by 4 bases and J by 0 bases, and 16 bases separated the two germline ends. There are 16 residues in the CDR3. CDR3 bases: TGCGCCAGCAGCCTGACTTCGGGACAAAGCTCCTACGAGCAGTACTTC. As protein: CASSLTSGQSSYEQYF.

The chain uses TRBV18 and TRBJ2-3; tentative D call: TRBD2 (6 bases). The CDR3 spans 14 residues. V shed 3 bases and J shed 4 bases, with 11 bases lying between them. Germline CDR1 is KGHSH and CDR2 is LQKENI. Here the CDR3 DNA reads TGTGCCAGCTCACCTTTGGGGGGTGCAGATACGCAGTATTTT. It encodes CASSPLGGADTQYF. Variable domain in full (rest from reference TRBV18 and TRBJ2-3): NAGVMQNPRHLVRRRGQEARLRCSPMKGHSHVYWYRQLPEEGLKFMVYLQKENIIDESGMPKERFSAEFPKEGPSILRIQQVVRGDSAAYFCASSPLGGADTQYFGPGTRLTVL.

This clone was picked up many times. The rearrangement uses TRBV19 and TRBJ2-2, with D perhaps TRBD1 (6 bases). This CDR3 has 16 amino acids. V gave up 2 bases and J gave up 1 base, with 11 bases separating them. Looked up from germline, CDR1 is LNHDA and CDR2 is SQIVND (reference sequence). In DNA form, the CDR3 reads TGTGCCAGTAGTATAATGAGAGGGGGGAACACCGGGGAGCTGTTTTTT. Protein: CASSIMRGGNTGELFF.

A single count supports this clone. V and J are TRBV30 and TRBJ2-1; 7 bases are shared with TRBD2. Germline assignment: CDR1 GTSNPN and CDR2 SVGIG (reference sequence). The CDR3 is made up of 13 amino acids. The trim removed 5 bases at V and 6 bases at J, leaving 7 bases unmatched. The CDR3 protein is CAWGAGVGNEQFF. CDR3 nucleotides: TGTGCCTGGGGGGCGGGAGTGGGCAATGAGCAGTTCTTC.

This clone was picked up one time. This chain uses TRBV29-1 with TRBJ2-4, with 12 nucleotides matching TRBD2. CDR3 length: 16 amino acids. Germline V lookup: CDR1 SQVTM, CDR2 ANQGSEA. With V trimmed by 0 bases and J by 12 bases, 12 bases remained unmatched. CDR3 DNA: TGCAGCGTTGAAGATTGGGCTAGCGGGAGGGCGGGTCCTCAGTACTTC. It translates to CSVEDWASGRAGPQYF.

The rearrangement links TRBV5-1 to TRBJ1-1; D remains ambiguous. The CDR3 has 13 amino acids. Trimming left V 3 bases short and J 0 bases short, with 6 bases between. CDR1 SGHRS and CDR2 YFSETQ come from the germline V gene. In nucleotides, the CDR3 is TGCGCCAGCAGCTCGGAAGTGAACACTGAAGCTTTCTTT. Translated: CASSSEVNTEAFF.

This clone was seen just once. The chain carries TRBV7-3 and TRBJ2-1; D is unclear. The CDR3 loop spans 15 amino acids. With 0 bases removed from V and 6 bases from J, the gap between germline ends came to 12 bases. Germline CDR1 is SGHTA and CDR2 is FQGTGA. The CDR3 sequence: CASSLTVYPGNEQFF. The CDR3 DNA is TGTGCCAGCAGCTTAACGGTCTATCCGGGCAATGAGCAGTTCTTC.

The J gene is TRBJ2-3, the V gene TRBV5-1; no clear D. Germline loops: CDR1 SGHRS, CDR2 YFSETQ. Trimming removed 4 bases at V and 1 base at J, with 10 bases between. The CDR3 sequence is 14 residues long. CDR3 region: CASSTIPGTDTQYF. The CDR3 bases are TGCGCCAGCAGCACCATACCAGGCACAGATACGCAGTATTTT.

The chain recombines TRBV6-5 with TRBJ1-2; D call uncertain. The CDR3 is 11 amino acids. V shed 8 bases and J shed 4 bases, with 8 bases lying between them. Per the germline V gene, CDR1 is MNHEY and CDR2 is SVGAGI. CDR3 protein: CASGVGYGYTF. The DNA of the CDR3 is TGTGCCAGCGGGGTGGGCTATGGCTACACCTTC.

V is TRBV18 and J is TRBJ1-5; 12 nucleotides align to TRBD1. Unmatched junction bases numbered 7, after V lost 6 bases and J lost 4 bases. Per germline, CDR1 KGHSH and CDR2 LQKENI. The CDR3 loop spans 16 amino acids. CDR3 amino acids: CASSREGQGANQPQHF. The CDR3, as DNA: TGTGCCAGCTCGAGGGAGGGACAGGGGGCGAATCAGCCCCAGCATTTT.

This rearrangement joins TRBV9 to TRBJ2-3; the D is unclear. The length of the CDR3 is 14 residues. Germline values: CDR1 SGDLS, CDR2 YYNGEE. Trimming took off 4 bases at V and 2 bases at J, with 11 bases between the two ends. The CDR3 DNA sequence: TGTGCCAGCAGCCCGTACTCCATCACAGATACGCAGTATTTT. Encoded protein: CASSPYSITDTQYF.

This clone was seen a handful of times. The J gene is TRBJ2-7, the V gene TRBV4-1, with D tentatively TRBD2 (6 bases). The CDR3 consists of 14 residues. CDR1 MGHRA and CDR2 YSYEKL come from the germline V gene. Trimming took 4 bases from V and 5 from J, leaving 15 bases between them. DNA for the CDR3: TGCGCCAGCAGCCTAAGGACTACCCCGAACGAGCAGTACTTC. Its protein is CASSLRTTPNEQYF.

The chain links TRBV4-3 to TRBJ2-2; TRBD2 might be the D (7 bases). Germline lookup yields CDR1 LGHNA and CDR2 YSLEER. This CDR3 contains 15 residues. V was shortened by 2 bases and J by 6 bases, with 13 bases between the two germline ends. The CDR3: CASSQRVGGAGELFF. CDR3 DNA: TGCGCCAGCAGCCAAAGAGTAGGGGGGGCCGGGGAGCTGTTTTTT.

On this clone: Other DNA sequences from this sample encode an identical CDR3 as well. The rearrangement links TRBV7-3 to TRBJ2-1; 10 bases align to TRBD2. The J segment lost 8 bases and the V segment lost 5 bases, leaving 9 bases of the junction unmatched. CDR3 length: 15 amino acids. The V gene's germline CDR1 is SGHTA and CDR2 FQGTGA. The CDR3 here is CASSPGLAGADEQFF. CDR3 nucleotides: TGTGCCAGCAGCCCGGGCCTAGCGGGAGCAGATGAGCAGTTCTTC.

The CDR3 bases are TGTGCCAGCAGCTTTGGGACAAGCTACACCGGGGAGCTGTTTTTT. Its translation is CASSFGTSYTGELFF. The J gene is TRBJ2-2, the V gene TRBV7-2, with a tentative D call TRBD1 (6 bases). From germline, CDR1 is SGHTA and CDR2 FQGNSA. CDR3 size: 15 residues. V lost 3 bases and J lost 3, with 11 bases in between.

V is TRBV29-1 and J is TRBJ2-2; unclear D gene. Germline V gives CDR1 SQVTM, CDR2 ANQGSEA. The V end lost 4 bases, the J end lost 0 bases, and 12 bases lay between the germline ends. CDR3 length: 15 amino acids. The CDR3 nucleotides are TGCAGCGTTGTGTTCGGTGCTCCGAACACCGGGGAGCTGTTTTTT. As protein: CSVVFGAPNTGELFF.

This sequence joins TRBV30 and TRBJ1-5, with 11 bases that match TRBD1. The junction had 8 bases not matched to a gene; V was cut back by 1 base and J by 0 bases. CDR3 length: 18 residues. The germline V gene has CDR1 GTSNPN and CDR2 SVGIG (reference sequence). CDR3 in DNA: TGTGCCTGGAGTGGCGGGACAGGGGGGCTGAATAGCAATCAGCCCCAGCATTTT. The encoded protein is CAWSGGTGGLNSNQPQHF.

This chain uses TRBV18 with TRBJ2-1; the match to TRBD2 covers 9 bases. This CDR3 spans 15 amino acids. V shed 1 base and J 5 bases; nucleotides not matched to a gene: 3. In germline, CDR1 is KGHSH, CDR2 LQKENI. The CDR3 DNA reads TGTGCCAGCTCACCACGAGGACTAGCGAACAATGAGCAGTTCTTC. Amino acid sequence: CASSPRGLANNEQFF. Using reference TRBV18 and TRBJ2-1 for the parts outside the CDR3, the full variable domain is NAGVMQNPRHLVRRRGQEARLRCSPMKGHSHVYWYRQLPEEGLKFMVYLQKENIIDESGMPKERFSAEFPKEGPSILRIQQVVRGDSAAYFCASSPRGLANNEQFFGPGTRLTVL.

CDR3 protein: CASTQDSYEQYF. The CDR3, as DNA: TGTGCCAGCACTCAGGATTCCTACGAGCAGTACTTC. This chain connects TRBV2 to TRBJ2-7; D uncertain. V dropped 7 bases and J dropped 1 base, with 8 bases sitting between them. CDR1 and CDR2 from the germline V gene are SNHLY and FYNNEI. CDR3 length: 12 residues.

This chain joins TRBV27 and TRBJ2-1, with D tentatively TRBD2 (7 bases). Germline CDR1 is MNHEY and CDR2 is SMNVEV (reference sequence). The CDR3 is 16 residues long. V lost 0 bases, J lost 7 bases, and 16 bases lay in between. Here the CDR3 reads CASSLSWREQGNEQFF. Written as DNA, the CDR3 is TGTGCCAGCAGTTTATCGTGGCGGGAGCAGGGGAATGAGCAGTTCTTC.

The chain couples TRBV14 to TRBJ2-7; 8 bases align to TRBD1. V lost 4 bases to trimming and J lost 0 bases; unmatched junction nucleotides: 8. Germline V gene data show CDR1 as SGHDN and CDR2 as FVKESK. The CDR3 has 16 amino acids. CDR3 coding DNA: TGTGCCAGCAGCCGACAGGGGCTCTTCACCTCCTACGAGCAGTACTTC. Protein sequence: CASSRQGLFTSYEQYF.